Listed below are T cell receptor beta chains from one sample, sequenced in a study of beta chain features in type 1 diabetes. Only in-frame clones appear in the TCRdb table, and some are missing; sequencing was by immunoSEQ multiplex PCR. The top ten clones hold 0.023% of a sample with some 900,000 clones, roughly 15% of them seen once. The sequenced sample consisted of naive CD4+ T cells from blood. The source is a woman aged 18 to 35 in good health. The CDR3 runs from the conserved cysteine through the conserved F or W. A D gene is named only where the DNA matches it firmly. Size is stated for part of the rows, as once, few or many counts, or as a class when the clone is expanded.

J gene	D gene	clone size	V gene	CDR3 DNA	CDR3 protein
TRBJ2-3	.	.	TRBV28	TGTGCCAGCAGTTTCATCGGGGACAACACAGATACGCAGTATTTT	CASSFIGDNTDTQYF
TRBJ2-7	.	.	TRBV7-2	TGTGCCAGCAGCCCAAGCCCCCCGGTGGGGAGGTCCTACGAGCAGTACTTC	CASSPSPPVGRSYEQYF
TRBJ1-1	.	.	TRBV21-1	TGTGCCAGCAGCAAAGCTTTAAAAAGATTTGAAGCTTTCTTT	CASSKALKRFEAFF
TRBJ2-1	.	.	TRBV10-2	TGCGCCAGCAGCGGGCGGGTCGGGACTTCCTACAATGAGCAGTTCTTC	CASSGRVGTSYNEQFF
TRBJ2-1	.	.	TRBV18	TGTGCCAGCTCACCAGTTCGGGGCCCAACGATTGAGCAGTTCTTC	CASSPVRGPTIEQFF
TRBJ2-5	.	few	TRBV7-9	TGTGCCAGCAACGGGGGCCGGAAGGGGGCCCAAGAGACCCAGTACTTC	CASNGGRKGAQETQYF
TRBJ2-7	TRBD1	few	TRBV15	TGTGCCACCAACCCAGGGGGCTCTTCCTACGAGCAGTACTTC	CATNPGGSSYEQYF
TRBJ2-7	TRBD1	.	TRBV5-1	TGCGCCAGCGGGACAGGGGCGTACGAGCAGTACTTC	CASGTGAYEQYF
TRBJ2-1	TRBD2	.	TRBV9	TGTGCCAGCACCTTAGGGACTAGCAGCTCTGACAATGAGCAGTTCTTC	CASTLGTSSSDNEQFF
TRBJ2-7	TRBD2	few	TRBV6-5	TGTGCCAGCAGTTATTCCCTAGCGGGAGGCTTTTCCGAGCAGTACTTC	CASSYSLAGGFSEQYF
TRBJ2-1	.	few	TRBV6-1	TGTGCCATCAGTGACCCCTCAACACAGTACTCCTACAATGAGCAGTTCTTC	CAISDPSTQYSYNEQFF
TRBJ1-4	TRBD1	once	TRBV7-8	TGTGCCAGCAGCCGACAGGGGTCGGTTAATGAAAAACTGTTTTTT	CASSRQGSVNEKLFF
TRBJ2-5	TRBD2	.	TRBV14	TGTGCCAGCAGCCCGTTCAAACTAGCGGGAGGCGGAAAGACCCAGTACTTC	CASSPFKLAGGGKTQYF
TRBJ2-1	TRBD1	few	TRBV6-5	TGTGCCAGCAGACACGGACAGGAGGCCTACAATGAGCAGTTCTTC	CASRHGQEAYNEQFF
TRBJ2-7	TRBD1	.	TRBV7-2	TGTGCCAGCAGCCTCTGGGACAGGGGCTACGAGCAGTACTTC	CASSLWDRGYEQYF
TRBJ1-1	TRBD1	.	TRBV7-9	TGTGCCAGCAGACGGACAGGGGGCGCGAACACTGAAGCTTTCTTT	CASRRTGGANTEAFF
TRBJ2-2	TRBD1	few	TRBV10-3	TGTGCCATCAGCAAGGGACAGGGTAACACCGGGGAGCTGTTTTTT	CAISKGQGNTGELFF
TRBJ2-7	.	.	TRBV28	TGTGCCAGCAGCCTCACCGGCTACGAGCAGTACTTC	CASSLTGYEQYF
TRBJ2-5	.	.	TRBV7-3	TGTGCCAGCAGCCCTGGCCCCGACGGGGAGACCCAGTACTTC	CASSPGPDGETQYF
TRBJ2-2	.	.	TRBV5-1	TGCGCCAGCAGCTTGTACCGGACCGGGGAGCTGTTTTTT	CASSLYRTGELFF
TRBJ2-3	.	few	TRBV29-1	TGCAGCGCAACGCGTAGACAGGAACCCAGCACAGATACGCAGTATTTT	CSATRRQEPSTDTQYF
TRBJ2-5	.	few	TRBV9	TGTGCCAGCAGCGTAGGTCTGGAAGAGACCCAGTACTTC	CASSVGLEETQYF
TRBJ1-4	TRBD1	few	TRBV19	TGTGCCAGTAGACGGGACAGCCTTAATGAAAAACTGTTTTTT	CASRRDSLNEKLFF
TRBJ2-5	.	few	TRBV18	TGTGCCAGCTCACCACGGCCCGCAGAGACCCAGTACTTC	CASSPRPAETQYF
TRBJ2-2	.	few	TRBV4-3	TGCGCCAGCAGCCCTGAGGCGAGGGCGAACACCGGGGAGCTGTTTTTT	CASSPEARANTGELFF
TRBJ2-7	.	.	TRBV28	TGTGCCAGCAGATCGGACGGCTACGAGCAGTACTTC	CASRSDGYEQYF
TRBJ2-1	TRBD2	few	TRBV5-1	TGCGCCAGCGGTAAGGGACTAGCGGGAGTTCGAAGTGAGCAGTTCTTC	CASGKGLAGVRSEQFF
TRBJ2-7	TRBD1	.	TRBV18	TGTGCCAGCTCACCCCGGACAGGGTACTCCTACGAGCAGTACTTC	CASSPRTGYSYEQYF
TRBJ1-4	.	.	TRBV9	TGTGCCAGCAGCGTAATGGATGGGGCAGAAAAACTGTTTTTT	CASSVMDGAEKLFF
TRBJ2-1	TRBD2	few	TRBV6-5	TGTGCCAGCAGTTACTTTTCAGGGAGGGTCAATGAGCAGTTCTTC	CASSYFSGRVNEQFF
TRBJ2-7	.	once	TRBV20-1	TGCAGTGCTAGAACGGGGGCGGGGCAGTACTTC	CSARTGAGQYF
TRBJ2-5	TRBD1	few	TRBV5-8	TGTGCCAGCAGCTTGGCGGGACAGCTCCAAGAGACCCAGTACTTC	CASSLAGQLQETQYF
TRBJ2-1	.	.	TRBV10-3	TGTGCCATCGGATCTCTTGAAACGGGGTTGAATGAGCAGTTCTTC	CAIGSLETGLNEQFF
TRBJ2-2	.	few	TRBV7-2	TGTGCCAGCGGCGGGCGCGGGACGGACACCGGGGAGCTGTTTTTT	CASGGRGTDTGELFF
TRBJ1-4	.	few	TRBV20-1	TGCAGTGCTAGAATCGCGGAAAAACTGTTTTTT	CSARIAEKLFF
TRBJ2-2	TRBD2	few	TRBV11-2	TGTGCCAGCAGCCCCCGGGTGGGCGGGAGTGGCGGGGAGCTGTTTTTT	CASSPRVGGSGGELFF
TRBJ2-5	TRBD1	.	TRBV7-9	TGTGCCAGCAGCTTAAACCCAGGGGGCGCGCAGATCCAGTACTTC	CASSLNPGGAQIQYF
TRBJ1-1	.	few	TRBV28	TGTGCCAGCAGTTTCAGAGGGGCAGGCTCTGAAGCTTTCTTT	CASSFRGAGSEAFF
TRBJ2-1	TRBD1	few	TRBV15	TGTGCCACCAACCCGGGACAGGGGTGGAATGAGCAGTTCTTC	CATNPGQGWNEQFF
TRBJ2-7	TRBD1	few	TRBV5-1	TGCGCCAGCACCCGGGACAGGGGATCCTACGAGCAGTACTTC	CASTRDRGSYEQYF
TRBJ2-4	.	.	TRBV5-4	TGTGCCAGCAGCTTGGAGTCCGGGACTCATAACATTCAGTACTTC	CASSLESGTHNIQYF
TRBJ1-5	.	.	TRBV7-8	TGTGCCAGCATCCCGGGTGGGGTGAATAACAATCAGCCCCAGCATTTT	CASIPGGVNNNQPQHF
TRBJ2-1	TRBD2	few	TRBV7-2	TGTGCCAGCAGCAGCCGGATAGCGGGAGGGCCCTACAATGAGCAGTTCTTC	CASSSRIAGGPYNEQFF
TRBJ1-4	.	.	TRBV28	TGTGCCAGCAACGGGGGGAAGGAGGAAAAACTGTTTTTT	CASNGGKEEKLFF
TRBJ2-1	TRBD2	.	TRBV7-2	TGTGCCAGCAGCTTCTGGCGGGAGCACAATGAGCAGTTCTTC	CASSFWREHNEQFF
TRBJ2-6	.	.	TRBV7-9	TGTGCCAGCAGCGCAGGTGGATCTGGGGCCAACGTCCTGACTTTC	CASSAGGSGANVLTF
TRBJ2-7	TRBD1	.	TRBV28	TGTGCCAGCAGTTTAAGAGACAGGGGGCAGTACTTC	CASSLRDRGQYF
TRBJ2-7	TRBD1	.	TRBV6-5	TGTGCCAGCAGGAGGGACAGCGCCTACGAGCAGTACTTC	CASRRDSAYEQYF
TRBJ2-5	.	.	TRBV5-1	TGCGCCAGCAGCTTGATGGGGGTAGGAGAGACCCAGTACTTC	CASSLMGVGETQYF